The clone carrying this T cell receptor (beta chain) was detected ten times or more. Previously reported methods and listed TCR primers produced the bulk TCR libraries. MiXCR, applied by TCRdb to the PCR reads, yields one record per CDR3 protein. The sample records 60,000 to 70,000 distinct CDR3 sequences, about a sixth being singletons. Looked up from germline, CDR1 is SGHRS and CDR2 is YFSETQ. V lost 1 base, J lost 0 bases, and 11 bases stayed unmatched. The CDR3 runs to 21 residues. The data stem from a study of molecular identifiers for immune sequencing clone quantification. V and J are TRBV5-1 and TRBJ2-3; 16 bases map to TRBD2. The specimen was naive CD8+ T cells from blood, with Jurkat cell RNA spiked in. Subset meaning: FACS-sorted CD8+CD4-CCR7+CD45RA+ naive T cells. This clonotype was obtained from a human donor in good health. Some libraries in this study had Jurkat cell RNA spiked in. Written as DNA, the CDR3 is TGCGCCAGCAGCTTGCCCCGAGGGACTAGCGGGAGGGCCTTCAGCACAGATACGCAGTATTTT. Translation: CASSLPRGTSGRAFSTDTQYF.